One sample yielded the 12 T cell receptor beta chains listed below, sequenced in a study of T-cell reconstitution after alpha-beta-depleted transplantation in children. Molecular barcoding with unique molecular identifiers was used for the TCRbeta library. TCRdb reprocessed the PCR reads via MiXCR and lists one record per CDR3 protein. The data show fewer than 150,000 distinct CDR3 sequences, with around a tenth seen just once and 20% to 30% held by the top ten. The material sequenced was PBMCs, mostly from graft donor cells, taken 180 days after TCRalphabeta/CD19-depleted stem cell transplant. The receptor source for this set is a girl less than two years old who had a stem cell transplant for combined immunodeficiency, so the T cells may come from the graft donor.

This clonotype was observed at least ten times. The V call is TRBV29-1, the J call TRBJ2-7; D uncertain. The CDR3 contains 12 residues. Trimming took 4 bases from V and 0 from J, leaving 7 bases between them. From germline, CDR1 is SQVTM and CDR2 ANQGSEA. Written as DNA, the CDR3 is TGCAGCGTTGGCAGTAGCTCCTACGAGCAGTACTTC. Protein: CSVGSSSYEQYF.

V usage is TRBV20-1 and J usage is TRBJ2-3; TRBD2 is a possible D gene (5 bases). The CDR3 has 14 residues. With 7 bases removed from V and 0 bases from J, the gap between germline ends came to 14 bases. Per the germline V gene, CDR1 is DFQATT and CDR2 is SNEGSKA (reference sequence). CDR3 in DNA: TGCAGTGGGGGATGGCGGGCAAGCACAGATACGCAGTATTTT. Protein product: CSGGWRASTDTQYF.

The chain uses TRBV20-1 and TRBJ2-3; 14 nucleotides agree with TRBD2. The CDR3 length is 17 residues. V was clipped by 5 bases and J by 1 base; unmatched bases: 8. In germline, CDR1 is DFQATT, CDR2 SNEGSKA (reference sequence). The CDR3 nucleotides read TGCAGTGCTGCCTCCGGGACTAGCGGGAGCCGCACAGATACGCAGTATTTT. Protein sequence: CSAASGTSGSRTDTQYF.

This clonotype turned up a few times. The chain uses TRBV4-3 and TRBJ2-7, with TRBD1 matching over 11 bases. The CDR3 runs to 15 residues. CDR1 is LGHNA, CDR2 YSLEER, per germline. The junction had 7 bases not matched to a gene; V was cut back by 6 bases and J by 3 bases. The CDR3 sequence is CASSLGQGAIYEQYF. CDR3 DNA sequence: TGCGCCAGCAGTTTAGGACAGGGGGCTATCTACGAGCAGTACTTC.

The chain's CDR3 is CASRWTGTSNTGELFF. The CDR3 nucleotides read TGTGCCAGCAGATGGACGGGGACGTCGAACACCGGGGAGCTGTTTTTT. This chain uses TRBV6-1 with TRBJ2-2; either TRBD1 or TRBD2 may fit D (5 bases each). CDR3 length equals 16 residues. Germline CDR1 and CDR2: MNHNS and SASEGT. The V end lost 6 bases, the J end lost 0 bases, and 14 bases lay between the germline ends.

The chain recombines TRBV6-1 with TRBJ2-3; 8 bases align to TRBD2. The CDR3 contains 15 residues. V was clipped by 3 bases and J by 8 bases; unmatched bases: 10. Germline V CDR1 and CDR2: MNHNS, SASEGT. The CDR3 reads CASSEVGRAKGTQYF. In nucleotides, the CDR3 is TGTGCCAGCAGTGAGGTCGGGAGGGCCAAGGGTACGCAGTATTTT.

CDR3 in amino acids: CASSYRGDTEAFF. In DNA form, the CDR3 reads TGTGCCAGCAGCTACAGAGGGGACACTGAAGCTTTCTTT. This chain joins TRBV7-9 and TRBJ1-1; maybe TRBD1 (5 bases). Germline loops: CDR1 SEHNR, CDR2 FQNEAQ (reference sequence). The V end lost 4 bases, the J end lost 3 bases, and 9 bases lay between the germline ends. CDR3 length: 13 residues.

There are many counts of this clonotype. The V gene is TRBV7-2, the J gene TRBJ2-7; D tentatively reads TRBD1 or TRBD2 (5 bases each). The ends were cut back, 4 bases at V and 3 bases at J, with 10 bases in the middle. This CDR3 is 13 amino acids long. CDR1 and CDR2 (germline): SGHTA, FQGNSA. The CDR3 region is CASSSGGIYEQYF. In nucleotides, the CDR3 is TGTGCCAGCAGCTCTGGGGGAATCTACGAGCAGTACTTC.

This clonotype was observed at least ten times. This chain connects TRBV29-1 to TRBJ2-1; D not resolved. Germline CDR1 is SQVTM and CDR2 is ANQGSEA. The length of the CDR3 is 12 residues. V was pared by 7 bases and J by 4 bases, with 11 bases between. DNA for the CDR3: TGCAGCGGAGTAGGGAATTACAATGAGCAGTTCTTC. Protein product: CSGVGNYNEQFF.

In its sample, this clonotype was seen a few times. The CDR3 coding sequence is TGTGCCAGCAGCCAAACCCCCCGGGACAGGGGCTATGGCTACACCTTC. It translates to CASSQTPRDRGYGYTF. The rearrangement links TRBV4-2 to TRBJ1-2; TRBD1 matches 10 bases. This CDR3 region has 16 residues. With V trimmed by 2 bases and J by 4 bases, 7 bases remained unmatched. Germline loops: CDR1 LGHNA, CDR2 YNFKEQ.

The chain has TRBV5-1 and TRBJ2-5; D call uncertain. The germline V gene encodes CDR1 SGHRS and CDR2 YFSETQ. V lost 4 bases, J lost 4 bases, and 11 bases lay in between. CDR3 length: 13 residues. CDR3 region: CASSPRRGETQYF. The CDR3 DNA reads as TGCGCCAGCAGCCCCCGACGAGGAGAGACCCAGTACTTC.

The chain carries TRBV9 and TRBJ1-6; 9 bases align to TRBD1. V was pared by 4 bases and J by 10 bases, with 12 bases of the junction left unmatched. CDR3 length: 16 residues. CDR1 SGDLS and CDR2 YYNGEE come from the germline V gene. CDR3 sequence (DNA): TGTGCCAGCAGCCCCCCGGGACAGGGAGGAGGCTCACCCCTCCACTTT. Translated: CASSPPGQGGGSPLHF.